The sequence of this TCR beta chain was determined in a study of identical twins. Study observations and caveats: Reduced insertions were recorded for abundant cord blood beta clonotypes, with no such pattern in memory repertoires.

CDR3 size: 15 residues. After removal of 3 bases from V and 7 bases from J, the junction contained 11 bases not matched to a gene. Germline-derived CDR1 and CDR2 are MNHEY and SMNVEV (reference sequence). TCRdb processed the 5' RACE reads anew with MiXCR; each CDR3 protein has one entry. Of more than 400,000 distinct CDR3 sequences listed, about 16% are singletons. This clonotype was detected a few times. The antigen is not known. These data were also filed under a second study, of yellow fever vaccine responses in identical twins.

The source is a woman aged 18 to 35 in good health. Sequences were obtained from CD4+ T cells sorted from blood. The chain has TRBV27 and TRBJ1-2; 7 nucleotides agree with TRBD1. The CDR3 sequence: CASSFGTEPRGGYTF. As DNA, the CDR3 is TGTGCCAGCAGTTTCGGGACAGAGCCCAGGGGTGGCTACACCTTC.